The next 32 T cell receptor beta chains were all read from a single sample in a study of blood T cell repertoires in COVID-19. Using immunoSEQ multiplex PCR, the repertoire was profiled, and TCRdb retains in-frame clones only, with some absent. This sample yields some 150,000 clones, of which more than 70% are seen a single time; roughly 13% belongs to the top ten. Sequenced input: peripheral blood. These receptors were collected from a man aged 55-75 years with active or convalescent COVID-19.

The chain recombines TRBV11-2 with TRBJ1-3, with 7 nucleotides matching TRBD1. Trimming took 7 bases from V and 4 from J; bases not matched to a gene: 7. Germline lookup yields CDR1 SGHAT and CDR2 FQNNGV. The CDR3 runs 14 residues. The DNA of the CDR3 is TGTGCCAGCATGGAAAGGGGGCAAGGAAACACCATATATTTT. Protein sequence: CASMERGQGNTIYF.

The rearrangement links TRBV11-3 to TRBJ2-5; D is unclear. V lost 5 bases, J lost 1 base, and 11 bases lay in between. The CDR3 length is 14 residues. Germline CDR1 reads SGHNT; CDR2 reads YENEEA. The CDR3 coding sequence is TGTGCCAGCAGCCGCGGAAGGTCCCAAGAGACCCAGTACTTC. Translating gives CASSRGRSQETQYF.

V is TRBV4-3 and J is TRBJ2-1; no reliable D call. The CDR3 contains 15 residues. CDR1 LGHNA and CDR2 YSLEER come from the germline V gene. Deletions cut 0 bases from V and 2 bases from J, with 8 bases between. CDR3 nucleotides: TGCGCCAGCAGCCAAGATAGTGAGACCTACAATGAGCAGTTCTTC. Protein sequence: CASSQDSETYNEQFF.

Written as DNA, the CDR3 is TGTGCCAGCAGCCGGACTAGCGGGTACAACTCCTACAATGAGCAGTTCTTC. It specifies CASSRTSGYNSYNEQFF. The chain links TRBV11-3 to TRBJ2-1; the match to TRBD2 covers 11 bases. The CDR3 loop spans 17 amino acids. The V gene's germline CDR1 is SGHNT and CDR2 YENEEA. The junction had 6 bases not matched to a gene; V was cut back by 5 bases and J by 0 bases.

The genes are TRBV10-3 and TRBJ2-7, with a weak D call TRBD2 (5 bases). This CDR3 contains 14 residues. Trimming removed 2 bases at V and 4 bases at J, with 12 bases between. Germline V gives CDR1 ENHRY, CDR2 SYGVKD. The CDR3, as DNA: TGTGCCATCAGTGAGAAGGGAGTAAAGTACGAGCAGTACTTC. Encoded protein: CAISEKGVKYEQYF.

The J gene is TRBJ2-2, the V gene TRBV9, with TRBD2 matching 13 bases. The V gene end was trimmed by 4 bases and the J gene end by 4 bases; junction bases not matched to a gene: 7. The CDR3 consists of 17 residues. CDR1 and CDR2 from the germline V gene are SGDLS and YYNGEE. The CDR3 reads CASSPGLAGDTTGELFF. In nucleotides, the CDR3 is TGTGCCAGCAGCCCTGGACTAGCGGGAGATACCACCGGGGAGCTGTTTTTT.

In this sample, this clone turned up once. The V call is TRBV4-2, the J call TRBJ1-1; tentatively, D is TRBD1 (6 bases). Trimming shortened V by 3 bases and J by 3 bases, and 17 bases separated the two germline ends. This CDR3 has 16 residues. Germline V CDR1 and CDR2: LGHNA, YNFKEQ. The CDR3 reads CASSHALQGEDTEAFF. In DNA, the CDR3 is TGTGCCAGCAGCCATGCTTTACAGGGAGAGGACACTGAAGCTTTCTTT.

This rearrangement joins TRBV5-8 to TRBJ2-3; no firm D call. This CDR3 contains 14 residues. Germline CDR1 is SGHTS and CDR2 is YDEGEE. Between the trimmed V and J ends, which lost 4 bases and 1 base, there was a span of 10 bases. This CDR3 reads CASSPAIRTDTQYF. CDR3 coding DNA: TGTGCCAGCAGCCCTGCTATTCGCACAGATACGCAGTATTTT.

The sample holds a few counts of this clone. V and J are TRBV15 and TRBJ2-5; 10 bases map to TRBD2. Germline trimming cut 3 bases from V and 5 bases from J; bases unmatched to any gene: 12. The CDR3 is 17 amino acids. Germline CDR1 reads LNHNV; CDR2 reads YYDKDF (reference sequence). CDR3 nucleotides: TGTGCCACCAGCAGGTCCGAGGCTAGCGGGAGTCACGAGACCCAGTACTTC. Translating gives CATSRSEASGSHETQYF.

The chain joins TRBV13 to TRBJ2-3; TRBD2 aligns across 15 bases. Germline V gene sequence: CDR1 PRHDT, CDR2 FYEKMQ (reference sequence). There are 15 residues in the CDR3. Trimming took 5 bases from V and 9 from J; bases not matched to a gene: 6. The chain's CDR3 is CASSPGTSGRNTQYF. The CDR3 DNA is TGTGCCAGCAGCCCAGGGACTAGCGGGAGGAACACGCAGTATTTT.

The chain joins TRBV11-2 to TRBJ2-7; possible D gene TRBD2, 5 bases. Trimming removed 7 bases at V and 0 bases at J, with 13 bases between. The CDR3 length is 14 residues. The germline CDR1 and CDR2 sequences are SGHAT and FQNNGV. The CDR3 DNA reads as TGTGCCAGCACCTTCCGGGAAGTCTCCTACGAGCAGTACTTC. It yields the protein CASTFREVSYEQYF.

The J gene is TRBJ2-7, the V gene TRBV27; TRBD1 matches 11 bases. This CDR3 spans 17 amino acids. J was trimmed by 1 base and V by 4 bases; bases with no gene match: 9. From germline, CDR1 is MNHEY and CDR2 SMNVEV (reference sequence). The CDR3 DNA reads as TGTGCCAGCAGTTCCACCGGGGACAGGGGGGGATCCTACGAGCAGTACTTC. The encoded protein is CASSSTGDRGGSYEQYF.

This clone was seen more than once but under ten times. The rearrangement joins TRBV7-2 to TRBJ2-1, with 11 bases fitting TRBD2. The CDR3 extends over 17 amino acids. V shed 4 bases and J 5 bases; nucleotides not matched to a gene: 10. Germline CDR1 is SGHTA and CDR2 is FQGNSA. The CDR3: CASSSYMLAGGHNEQFF. DNA for the CDR3: TGTGCCAGCAGCTCATACATGCTAGCGGGAGGACACAATGAGCAGTTCTTC.

The CDR3 DNA reads as TGTGCCAGCAGTTTGGGCGGGCAAGCCAAAAACATTCAGTACTTC. This gives the protein CASSLGGQAKNIQYF. V is TRBV27 and J is TRBJ2-4; maybe TRBD2 (5 bases). CDR1 MNHEY and CDR2 SMNVEV come from the germline V gene (reference sequence). The V gene lost 3 bases and the J gene lost 0 bases, with 9 bases spanning the gap. This CDR3 has 15 amino acids.

V and J are TRBV19 and TRBJ2-5; TRBD2 matches at 7 bases. The CDR3 has 15 residues. Germline CDR1 reads LNHDA; CDR2 reads SQIVND (reference sequence). J lost 4 bases, V lost 2 bases, and 7 bases had no gene match. The CDR3 sequence is CASSISGEGPETQYF. The CDR3 DNA is TGTGCCAGTAGTATAAGCGGGGAGGGCCCAGAGACCCAGTACTTC.

The chain combines TRBV19 with TRBJ1-1; 10 nucleotides agree with TRBD1. V gave up 5 bases and J gave up 6 bases; unmatched junction bases: 9. This CDR3 has 15 residues. CDR1 and CDR2 from the germline V gene are LNHDA and SQIVND (reference sequence). The CDR3 reads CASSGRQGALSEAFF. The CDR3 nucleotides are TGTGCCAGTAGTGGAAGACAGGGGGCGCTCTCTGAAGCTTTCTTT.

This rearrangement joins TRBV14 to TRBJ1-1, with 10 nucleotides matching TRBD1. Germline V gene lookup returns CDR1 SGHDN and CDR2 FVKESK. With V trimmed by 4 bases and J by 3 bases, 8 bases remained unmatched. The CDR3 is made up of 16 amino acids. CDR3 loop: CASSPDLGQGHTEAFF. The CDR3 DNA reads as TGTGCCAGCAGCCCCGACTTGGGACAGGGGCACACTGAAGCTTTCTTT.

The chain employs TRBV10-3 and TRBJ1-5; 8 nucleotides match TRBD1. The germline gives CDR1 ENHRY, CDR2 SYGVKD. The J segment lost 2 bases and the V segment lost 2 bases, leaving 8 bases of the junction unmatched. The CDR3 sequence is 17 residues long. This CDR3 is CAISEPQGARGNQPQHF. In DNA, the CDR3 is TGTGCCATCAGTGAGCCCCAGGGGGCTAGGGGCAATCAGCCCCAGCATTTT.

The chain has TRBV7-8 and TRBJ1-3, with D tentatively TRBD1 (5 bases). From germline, CDR1 is SGHVS and CDR2 FQNEAQ. Between the trimmed V and J ends, which lost 5 bases and 4 bases, there was a span of 18 bases. The CDR3 has 16 residues. CDR3 DNA: TGTGCCAGCAGCCCCGGGGGGACCCGGGCCGGAAACACCATATATTTT. Translation gives CASSPGGTRAGNTIYF.

The genes are TRBV15 and TRBJ2-7; TRBD2 aligns across 8 bases. The CDR3 is made up of 15 amino acids. V lost 1 base and J lost 4; bases outside the gene matches: 6. Germline CDR1 and CDR2: LNHNV and YYDKDF (reference sequence). The CDR3 spells CATSRVPSGLYEQYF. CDR3 sequence (DNA): TGTGCCACCAGCAGAGTTCCTAGCGGGTTGTACGAGCAGTACTTC.

The chain couples TRBV6-5 to TRBJ2-7, with D tentatively TRBD2 (6 bases). This CDR3 region has 15 residues. V lost 7 bases and J 4 bases, leaving 20 bases between the germline ends. CDR1 is MNHEY and CDR2 is SVGAGI in the germline V gene. CDR3 amino acids: CASTFSIAEAYEQYF. The CDR3 bases are TGTGCCAGCACCTTCTCGATAGCGGAGGCATACGAGCAGTACTTC.

The J gene is TRBJ1-6, the V gene TRBV2; D is unresolved. Germline CDR1 SNHLY, CDR2 FYNNEI. CDR3 size: 14 residues. The V end was cut by 6 bases, the J end by 4 bases, with 10 bases between. The CDR3 DNA reads TGTGCCAGCAGAGACCGAGGATATAATTCACCCCTCCACTTT. It is translated as CASRDRGYNSPLHF.

The V call is TRBV19, the J call TRBJ1-6, with D unclear. V was shortened by 5 bases and J by 4 bases, with 12 bases between the two germline ends. Germline V CDR1 and CDR2: LNHDA, SQIVND (reference sequence). The CDR3 consists of 15 residues. The CDR3 region has the DNA TGTGCCAGTAGTTCTCCTGGGGAGTATAATTCACCCCTCCACTTT. This gives the protein CASSSPGEYNSPLHF.

The chain joins TRBV5-1 to TRBJ1-6; unclear D gene. Trimming left V 4 bases short and J 7 bases short, with 12 bases between. The CDR3 sequence is 14 residues long. Germline V gene lookup returns CDR1 SGHRS and CDR2 YFSETQ. CDR3 coding DNA: TGCGCCAGCAGCCCCGGGTTCCGAAATTCACCCCTCCACTTT. Residues: CASSPGFRNSPLHF.

This clone was seen only once. The rearrangement uses TRBV6-5 and TRBJ1-5, with TRBD1 matching over 10 bases. This CDR3 contains 15 residues. The V segment lost 6 bases and the J segment 6 bases; nucleotides outside the gene matches: 8. Germline CDR1 and CDR2: MNHEY and SVGAGI. The CDR3 sequence: CASRKDRGAGQPQHF. Here the CDR3 DNA reads TGTGCCAGCAGGAAGGACAGGGGGGCGGGTCAGCCCCAGCATTTT.

This clone was detected only once. The rearrangement joins TRBV6-5 to TRBJ2-7, with TRBD1 matching over 9 bases. Germline trimming cut 6 bases from V and 3 bases from J; bases unmatched to any gene: 9. The length of the CDR3 is 15 residues. Germline-derived CDR1 and CDR2 are MNHEY and SVGAGI. The CDR3 reads CASREAGTGLYEQYF. In DNA form, the CDR3 reads TGTGCCAGCAGAGAGGCCGGGACAGGGCTCTACGAGCAGTACTTC.

The chain joins TRBV18 to TRBJ1-4; D not resolved. Germline assignment: CDR1 KGHSH and CDR2 LQKENI. V lost 3 bases, J lost 8 bases, and 16 bases lay in between. The CDR3 runs to 15 residues. The CDR3 reads CASSPSLRGNEKLFF. In nucleotides, the CDR3 is TGTGCCAGCTCACCGAGCCTCCGAGGGAACGAAAAACTGTTTTTT.

The chain combines TRBV7-7 with TRBJ2-7, with a possible D match to TRBD1 (6 bases). This CDR3 region has 13 residues. Germline V gives CDR1 SSHAT, CDR2 FNYEAQ (reference sequence). V was clipped by 7 bases and J by 3 bases, with 13 bases between them. CDR3 nucleotide sequence: TGTGCCAGCACCGACCCGGACAGCTACGAGCAGTACTTC. It yields the protein CASTDPDSYEQYF.

The genes are TRBV10-3 and TRBJ2-6, with TRBD2 matching 8 bases. The CDR3 is made up of 16 amino acids. Germline CDR1 is ENHRY and CDR2 is SYGVKD. V lost 7 bases and J lost 1; bases outside the gene matches: 6. CDR3 region: CAITPAGGSGANVLTF. As DNA, the CDR3 is TGTGCCATCACCCCCGCGGGGGGTTCTGGGGCCAACGTCCTGACTTTC.

The V gene is TRBV28, the J gene TRBJ1-2; TRBD1 agrees at 9 bases. Trimming at V came to 5 bases and at J to 2 bases, leaving 3 bases not matched to a gene. The CDR3 has 14 amino acids. Germline CDR1 and CDR2: MDHEN and SYDVKM. CDR3 amino acids: CASSRDRENYGYTF. Written as DNA, the CDR3 is TGTGCCAGCAGTCGGGACAGGGAGAACTATGGCTACACCTTC.

This rearrangement joins TRBV18 to TRBJ1-1; 7 nucleotides line up with TRBD1. Germline loops: CDR1 KGHSH, CDR2 LQKENI. The CDR3 is 14 amino acids. J lost 6 bases, V lost 2 bases, and 6 bases had no gene match. The DNA of the CDR3 is TGTGCCAGCTCACCAGCCAGGGGGAGGTCTGAAGCTTTCTTT. Its protein is CASSPARGRSEAFF.

This clone came up a few times. The rearrangement links TRBV10-3 to TRBJ2-5; 9 bases fit TRBD1. This CDR3 has 14 residues. The V gene end was trimmed by 4 bases and the J gene end by 5 bases; junction bases not matched to a gene: 5. Germline assignment: CDR1 ENHRY and CDR2 SYGVKD. CDR3 residues: CAISAGTGSETQYF. The CDR3, as DNA: TGTGCCATCAGTGCCGGGACAGGGTCGGAGACCCAGTACTTC.